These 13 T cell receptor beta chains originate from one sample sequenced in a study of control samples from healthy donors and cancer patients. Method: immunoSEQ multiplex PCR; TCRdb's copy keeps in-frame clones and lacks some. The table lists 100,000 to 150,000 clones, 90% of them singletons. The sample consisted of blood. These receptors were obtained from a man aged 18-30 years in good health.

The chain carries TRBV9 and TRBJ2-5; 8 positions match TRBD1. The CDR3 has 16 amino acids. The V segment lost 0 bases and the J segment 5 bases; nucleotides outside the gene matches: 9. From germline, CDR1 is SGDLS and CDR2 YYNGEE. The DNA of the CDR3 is TGTGCCAGCAGCGTAGCTTGGGGACAGGACGGGGAGACCCAGTACTTC. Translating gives CASSVAWGQDGETQYF. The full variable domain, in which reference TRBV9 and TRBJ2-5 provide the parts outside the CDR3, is DSGVTQTPKHLITATGQRVTLRCSPRSGDLSVYWYQQSLDQGLQFLIQYYNGEERAKGNILERFSAQQFPDLHSELNLSSLELGDSALYFCASSVAWGQDGETQYFGPGTRLLVL.

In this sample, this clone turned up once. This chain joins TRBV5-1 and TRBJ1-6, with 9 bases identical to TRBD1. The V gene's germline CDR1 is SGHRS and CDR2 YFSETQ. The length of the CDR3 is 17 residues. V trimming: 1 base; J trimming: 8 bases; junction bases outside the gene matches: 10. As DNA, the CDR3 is TGCGCCAGCAGCTTGTCCCGGGACAGGGAGGGGGATTCACCCCTCCACTTT. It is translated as CASSLSRDREGDSPLHF. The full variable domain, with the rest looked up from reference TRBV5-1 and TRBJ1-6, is KAGVTQTPRYLIKTRGQQVTLSCSPISGHRSVSWYQQTPGQGLQFLFEYFSETQRNKGNFPGRFSGRQFSNSRSEMNVSTLELGDSALYLCASSLSRDREGDSPLHFGNGTRLTVT.

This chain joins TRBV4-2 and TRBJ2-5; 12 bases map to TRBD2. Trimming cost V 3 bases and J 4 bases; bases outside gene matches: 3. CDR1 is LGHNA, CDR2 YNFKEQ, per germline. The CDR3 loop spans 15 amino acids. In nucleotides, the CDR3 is TGTGCCAGCAGCCAGACTAGCGGGGGTCGAGAGACCCAGTACTTC. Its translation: CASSQTSGGRETQYF.

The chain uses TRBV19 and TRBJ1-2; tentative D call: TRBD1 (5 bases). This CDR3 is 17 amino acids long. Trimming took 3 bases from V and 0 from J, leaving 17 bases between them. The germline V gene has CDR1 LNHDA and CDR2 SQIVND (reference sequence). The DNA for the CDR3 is TGTGCCAGTAGTATCCGCCGGGGGGTTCAAGCTAACTATGGCTACACCTTC. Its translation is CASSIRRGVQANYGYTF. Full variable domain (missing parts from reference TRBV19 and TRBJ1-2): DGGITQSPKYLFRKEGQNVTLSCEQNLNHDAMYWYRQDPGQGLRLIYYSQIVNDFQKGDIAEGYSVSREKKESFPLTVTSAQKNPTAFYLCASSIRRGVQANYGYTFGSGTRLTVV.

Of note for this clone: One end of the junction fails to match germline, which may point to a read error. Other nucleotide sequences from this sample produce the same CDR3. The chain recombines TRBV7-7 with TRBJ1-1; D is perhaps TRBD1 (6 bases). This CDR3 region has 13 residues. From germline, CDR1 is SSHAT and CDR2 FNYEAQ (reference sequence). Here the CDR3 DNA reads TGTGCTAGCAGTTTGGACAGAAACACTGAAGCTTTCTTT. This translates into CASSLDRNTEAFF.

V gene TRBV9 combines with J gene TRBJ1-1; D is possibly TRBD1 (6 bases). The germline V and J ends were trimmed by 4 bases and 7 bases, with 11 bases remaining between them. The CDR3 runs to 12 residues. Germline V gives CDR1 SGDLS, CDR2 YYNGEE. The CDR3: CASSPRGSEAFF. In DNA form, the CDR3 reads TGTGCCAGCAGCCCAAGGGGGAGTGAAGCTTTCTTT.

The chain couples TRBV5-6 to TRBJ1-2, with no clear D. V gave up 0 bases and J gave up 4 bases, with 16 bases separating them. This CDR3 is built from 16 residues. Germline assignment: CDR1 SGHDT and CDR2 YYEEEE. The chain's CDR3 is CASSLGAADVSYGYTF. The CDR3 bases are TGTGCCAGCAGCTTGGGCGCGGCGGATGTCAGCTATGGCTACACCTTC.

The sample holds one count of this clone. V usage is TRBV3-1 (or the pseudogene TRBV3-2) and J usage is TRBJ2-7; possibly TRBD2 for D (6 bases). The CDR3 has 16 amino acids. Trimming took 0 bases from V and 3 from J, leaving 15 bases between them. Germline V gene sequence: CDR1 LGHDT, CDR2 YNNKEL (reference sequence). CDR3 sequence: CASSQDLLATIYEQYF. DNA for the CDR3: TGTGCCAGCAGCCAAGATCTCCTAGCGACTATCTACGAGCAGTACTTC.

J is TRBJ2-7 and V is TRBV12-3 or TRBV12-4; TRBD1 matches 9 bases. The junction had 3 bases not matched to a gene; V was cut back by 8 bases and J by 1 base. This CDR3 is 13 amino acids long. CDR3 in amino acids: CASSGTGSYEQYF. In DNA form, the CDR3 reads TGTGCCAGCTCGGGGACAGGGTCCTACGAGCAGTACTTC.

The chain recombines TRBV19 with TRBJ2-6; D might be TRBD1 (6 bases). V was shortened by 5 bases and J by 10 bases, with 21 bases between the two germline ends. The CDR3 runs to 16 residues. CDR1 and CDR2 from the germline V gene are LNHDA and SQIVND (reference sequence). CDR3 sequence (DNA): TGTGCCAGTAGTTCAGACGCTATAGGGGGATGGAACGTCCTGACTTTC. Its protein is CASSSDAIGGWNVLTF.

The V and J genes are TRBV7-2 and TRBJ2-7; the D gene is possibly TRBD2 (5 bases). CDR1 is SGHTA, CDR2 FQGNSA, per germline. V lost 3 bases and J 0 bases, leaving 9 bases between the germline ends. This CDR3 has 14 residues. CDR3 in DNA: TGTGCCAGCAGCTTTGAAGGGAGCTCCTACGAGCAGTACGTC. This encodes CASSFEGSSYEQYV.

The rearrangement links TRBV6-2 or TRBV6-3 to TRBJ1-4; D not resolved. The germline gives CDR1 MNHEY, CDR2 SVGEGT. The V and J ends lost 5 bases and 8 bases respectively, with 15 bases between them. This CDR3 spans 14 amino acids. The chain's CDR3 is CASSPGPEGEKLFF. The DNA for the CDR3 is TGTGCCAGCAGTCCCGGCCCCGAGGGAGAAAAACTGTTTTTT.

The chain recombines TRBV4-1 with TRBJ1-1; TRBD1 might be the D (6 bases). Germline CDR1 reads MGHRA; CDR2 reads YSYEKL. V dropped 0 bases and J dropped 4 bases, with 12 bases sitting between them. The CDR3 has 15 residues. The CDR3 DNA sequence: TGCGCCAGCAGCCAAGATCAGGGGTTTGGCACTGAAGCTTTCTTT. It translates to CASSQDQGFGTEAFF.